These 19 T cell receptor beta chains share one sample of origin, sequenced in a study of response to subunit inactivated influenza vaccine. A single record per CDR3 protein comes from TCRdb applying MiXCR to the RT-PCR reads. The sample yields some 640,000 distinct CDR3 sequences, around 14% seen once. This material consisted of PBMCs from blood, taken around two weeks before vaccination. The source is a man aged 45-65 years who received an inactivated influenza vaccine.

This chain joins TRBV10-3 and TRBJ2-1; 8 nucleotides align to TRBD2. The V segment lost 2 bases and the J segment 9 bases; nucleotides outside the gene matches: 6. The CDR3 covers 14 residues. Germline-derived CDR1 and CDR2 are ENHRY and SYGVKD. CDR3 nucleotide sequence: TGTGCCATCAGTGAGCCAGCGGGAGTACTTGAGCAGTTCTTC. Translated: CAISEPAGVLEQFF.

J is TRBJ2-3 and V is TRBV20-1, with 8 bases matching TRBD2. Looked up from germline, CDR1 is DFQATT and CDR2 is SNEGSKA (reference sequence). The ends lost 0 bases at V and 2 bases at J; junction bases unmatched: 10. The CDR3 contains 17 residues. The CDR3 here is CSARDPTRGGTTDTQYF. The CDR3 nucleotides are TGCAGTGCTAGAGACCCCACCCGCGGGGGGACCACAGATACGCAGTATTTT.

This CDR3 reads CASSWGLADYNEQFF. In DNA, the CDR3 is TGTGCCAGCAGCTGGGGACTAGCGGACTACAATGAGCAGTTCTTC. The chain is built from TRBV11-3 and TRBJ2-1, with 11 bases lining up with TRBD2. From germline, CDR1 is SGHNT and CDR2 YENEEA. CDR3 length equals 15 residues. The J segment lost 3 bases and the V segment lost 4 bases, leaving 2 bases of the junction unmatched.

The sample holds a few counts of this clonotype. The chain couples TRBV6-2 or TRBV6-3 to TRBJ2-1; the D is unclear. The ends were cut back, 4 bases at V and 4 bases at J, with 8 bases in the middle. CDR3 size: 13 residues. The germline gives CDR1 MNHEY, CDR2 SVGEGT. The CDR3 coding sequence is TGTGCCAGCAGTTCGGCTAGGTACAATGAGCAGTTCTTC. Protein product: CASSSARYNEQFF.

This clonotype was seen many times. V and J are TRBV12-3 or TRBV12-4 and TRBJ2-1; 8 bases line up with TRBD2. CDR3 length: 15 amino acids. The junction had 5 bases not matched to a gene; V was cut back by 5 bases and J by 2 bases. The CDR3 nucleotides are TGTGCCAGCAGTCCCGGACTAGCTCCCTACAATGAGCAGTTCTTC. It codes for CASSPGLAPYNEQFF.

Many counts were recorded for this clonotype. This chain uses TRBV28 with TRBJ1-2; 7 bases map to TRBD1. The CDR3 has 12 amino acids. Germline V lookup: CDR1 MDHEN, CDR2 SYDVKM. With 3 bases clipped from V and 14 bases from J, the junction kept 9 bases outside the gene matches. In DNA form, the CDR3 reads TGTGCCAGCAGTTTCCTCGGACAGGCGGAGACCTTC. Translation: CASSFLGQAETF.

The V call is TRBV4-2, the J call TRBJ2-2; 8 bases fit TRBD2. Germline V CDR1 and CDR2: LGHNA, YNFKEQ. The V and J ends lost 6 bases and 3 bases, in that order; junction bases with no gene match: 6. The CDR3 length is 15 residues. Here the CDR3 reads CASSRTSKDTGELFF. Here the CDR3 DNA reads TGTGCCAGCAGTCGGACTAGCAAAGACACCGGGGAGCTGTTTTTT.

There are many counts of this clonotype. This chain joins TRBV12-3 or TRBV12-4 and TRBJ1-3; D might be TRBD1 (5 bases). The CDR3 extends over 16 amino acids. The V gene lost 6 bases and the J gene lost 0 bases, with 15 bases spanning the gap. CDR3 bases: TGTGCCAGCAGATCCAGACAGACGAGCTCTGGAAACACCATATATTTT. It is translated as CASRSRQTSSGNTIYF.

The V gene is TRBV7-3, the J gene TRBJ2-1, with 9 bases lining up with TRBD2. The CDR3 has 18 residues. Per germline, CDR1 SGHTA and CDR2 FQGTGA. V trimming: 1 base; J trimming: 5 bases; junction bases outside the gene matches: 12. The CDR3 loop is CASSLNSRGGRAHNEQFF. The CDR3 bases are TGTGCCAGCAGCTTAAATAGTCGGGGCGGGAGGGCCCACAATGAGCAGTTCTTC.

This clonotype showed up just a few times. For the CDR3, the DNA is TGTGCCAGCAGCGTATCTCGGGAAGATACGCAGTATTTT. Residues: CASSVSREDTQYF. This rearrangement joins TRBV9 to TRBJ2-3; D is possibly TRBD2 (5 bases). Germline-derived CDR1 and CDR2 are SGDLS and YYNGEE. CDR3 length: 13 amino acids. V was cut by 1 base and J by 5 bases, with 8 bases left in between.

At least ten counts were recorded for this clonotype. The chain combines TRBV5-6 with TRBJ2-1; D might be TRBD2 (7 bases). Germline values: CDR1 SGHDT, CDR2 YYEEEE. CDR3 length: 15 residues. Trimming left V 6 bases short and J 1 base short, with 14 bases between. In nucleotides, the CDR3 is TGTGCCAGCACGCCAGGGGAGGGATCCTACAATGAGCAGTTCTTC. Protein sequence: CASTPGEGSYNEQFF.

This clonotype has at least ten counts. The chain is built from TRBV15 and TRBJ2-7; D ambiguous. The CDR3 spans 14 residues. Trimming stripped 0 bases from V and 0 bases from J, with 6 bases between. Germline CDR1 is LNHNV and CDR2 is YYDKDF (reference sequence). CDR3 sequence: CATSRDWVSYEQYF. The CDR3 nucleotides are TGTGCCACCAGCAGAGATTGGGTCTCCTACGAGCAGTACTTC.

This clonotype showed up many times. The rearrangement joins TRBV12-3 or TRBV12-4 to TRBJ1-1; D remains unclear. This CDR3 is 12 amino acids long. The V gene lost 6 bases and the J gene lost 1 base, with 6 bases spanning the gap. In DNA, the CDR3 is TGTGCCAGCAGGGCTACGAACACTGAAGCTTTCTTT. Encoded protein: CASRATNTEAFF.

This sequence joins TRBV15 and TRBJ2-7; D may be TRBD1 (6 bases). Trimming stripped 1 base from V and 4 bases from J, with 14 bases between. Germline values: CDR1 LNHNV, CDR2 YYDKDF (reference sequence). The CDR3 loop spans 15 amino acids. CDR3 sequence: CATSRGEGGLYEQYF. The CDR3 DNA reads TGTGCCACCAGCAGAGGGGAAGGGGGTTTATACGAGCAGTACTTC.

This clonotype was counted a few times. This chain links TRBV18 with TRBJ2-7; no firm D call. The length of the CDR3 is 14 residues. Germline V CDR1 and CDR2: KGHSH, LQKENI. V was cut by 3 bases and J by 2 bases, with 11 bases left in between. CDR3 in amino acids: CASSPRTAPYEQYF. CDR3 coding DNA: TGTGCCAGCTCACCTCGGACGGCACCCTACGAGCAGTACTTC.

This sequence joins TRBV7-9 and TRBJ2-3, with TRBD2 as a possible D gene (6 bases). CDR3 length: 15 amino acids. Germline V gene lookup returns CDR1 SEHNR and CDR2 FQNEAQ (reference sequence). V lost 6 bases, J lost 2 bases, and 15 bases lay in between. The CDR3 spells CASSPGGVNTDTQYF. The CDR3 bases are TGTGCCAGCAGTCCAGGAGGGGTAAACACAGATACGCAGTATTTT.

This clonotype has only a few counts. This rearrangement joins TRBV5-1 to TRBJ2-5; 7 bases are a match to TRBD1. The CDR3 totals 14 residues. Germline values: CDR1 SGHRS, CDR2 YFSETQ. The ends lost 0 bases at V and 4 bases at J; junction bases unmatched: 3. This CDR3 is CASSLAWTGETQYF. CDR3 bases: TGCGCCAGCAGCTTGGCATGGACAGGAGAGACCCAGTACTTC.

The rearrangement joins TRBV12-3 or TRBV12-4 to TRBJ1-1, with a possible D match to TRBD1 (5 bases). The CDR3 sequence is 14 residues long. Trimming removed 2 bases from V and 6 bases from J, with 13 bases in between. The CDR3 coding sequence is TGTGCCAGCAGTTTAAAGGGGTTTGGCTCTGAAGCTTTCTTT. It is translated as CASSLKGFGSEAFF.

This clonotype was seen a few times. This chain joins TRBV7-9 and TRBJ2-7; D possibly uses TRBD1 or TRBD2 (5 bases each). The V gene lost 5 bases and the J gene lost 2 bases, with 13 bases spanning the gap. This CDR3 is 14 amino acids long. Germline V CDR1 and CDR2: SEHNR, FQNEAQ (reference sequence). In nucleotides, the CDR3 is TGTGCCAGCAGCCAAACCGGGGCCGCCTACGAGCAGTACTTC. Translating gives CASSQTGAAYEQYF.